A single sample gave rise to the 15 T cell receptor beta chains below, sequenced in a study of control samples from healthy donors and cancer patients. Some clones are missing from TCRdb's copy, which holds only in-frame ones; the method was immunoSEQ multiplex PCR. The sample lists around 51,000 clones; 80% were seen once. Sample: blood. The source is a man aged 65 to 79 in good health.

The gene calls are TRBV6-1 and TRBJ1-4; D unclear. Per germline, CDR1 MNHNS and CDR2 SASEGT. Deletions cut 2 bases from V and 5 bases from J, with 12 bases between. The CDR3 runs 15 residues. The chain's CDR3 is CASSERGQENEKLFF. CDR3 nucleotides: TGTGCCAGCAGTGAACGAGGGCAAGAGAATGAAAAACTGTTTTTT.

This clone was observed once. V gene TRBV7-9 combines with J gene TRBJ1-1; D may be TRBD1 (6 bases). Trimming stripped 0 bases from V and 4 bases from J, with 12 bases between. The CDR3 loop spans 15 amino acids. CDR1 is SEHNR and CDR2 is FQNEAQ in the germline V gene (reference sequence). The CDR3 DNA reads TGTGCCAGCAGCTTAGCGGGGGCCCGGGCCACTGAAGCTTTCTTT. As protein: CASSLAGARATEAFF.

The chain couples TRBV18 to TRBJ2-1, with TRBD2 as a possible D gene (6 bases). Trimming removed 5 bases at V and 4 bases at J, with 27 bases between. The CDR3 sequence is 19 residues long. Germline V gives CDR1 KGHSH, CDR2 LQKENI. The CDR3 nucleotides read TGTGCCAGCTCATCACTATACTCGGGGCAGGGAGGTGATTACAATGAGCAGTTCTTC. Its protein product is CASSSLYSGQGGDYNEQFF.

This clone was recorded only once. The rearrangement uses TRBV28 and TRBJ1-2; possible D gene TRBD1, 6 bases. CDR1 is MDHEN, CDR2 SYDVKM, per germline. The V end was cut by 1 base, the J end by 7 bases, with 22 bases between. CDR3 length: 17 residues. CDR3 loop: CASSLSSPGGRLVGYTF. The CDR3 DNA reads TGTGCCAGCAGTTTATCCTCCCCCGGGGGGCGGTTGGTTGGCTACACCTTC.

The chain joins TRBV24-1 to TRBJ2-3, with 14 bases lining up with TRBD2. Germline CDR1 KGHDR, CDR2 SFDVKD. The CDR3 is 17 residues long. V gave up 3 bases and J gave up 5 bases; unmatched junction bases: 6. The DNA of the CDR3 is TGTGCCACCAGTGATACCGGGACTAGCGGGAGACAAGATACGCAGTATTTT. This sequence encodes CATSDTGTSGRQDTQYF.

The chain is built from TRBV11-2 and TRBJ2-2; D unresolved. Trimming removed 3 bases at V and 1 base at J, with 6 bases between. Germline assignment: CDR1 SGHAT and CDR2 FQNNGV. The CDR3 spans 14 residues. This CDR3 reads CASSFSRNTGELFF. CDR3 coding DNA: TGTGCCAGCAGCTTTTCACGGAACACCGGGGAGCTGTTTTTT.

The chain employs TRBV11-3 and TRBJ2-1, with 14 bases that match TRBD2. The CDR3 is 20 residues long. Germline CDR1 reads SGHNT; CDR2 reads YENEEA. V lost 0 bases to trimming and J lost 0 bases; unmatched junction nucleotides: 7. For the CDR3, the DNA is TGTGCCAGCAGCTTAGAATTGGGACTAGCGGGAGAGACCTCCTACAATGAGCAGTTCTTC. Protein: CASSLELGLAGETSYNEQFF.

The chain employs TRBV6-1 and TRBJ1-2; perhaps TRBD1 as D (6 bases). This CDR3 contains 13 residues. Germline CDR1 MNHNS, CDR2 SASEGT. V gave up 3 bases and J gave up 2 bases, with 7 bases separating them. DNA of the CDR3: TGTGCCAGCAGTGAGGACAGAAACTATGGCTACACCTTC. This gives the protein CASSEDRNYGYTF.

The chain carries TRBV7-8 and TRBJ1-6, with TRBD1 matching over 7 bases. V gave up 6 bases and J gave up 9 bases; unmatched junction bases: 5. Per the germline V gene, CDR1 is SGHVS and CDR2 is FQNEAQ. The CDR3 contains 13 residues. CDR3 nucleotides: TGTGCCAGCAGATCGACAGGGACTTCACCCCTCCACTTT. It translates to CASRSTGTSPLHF. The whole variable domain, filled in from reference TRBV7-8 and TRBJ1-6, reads GAGVSQSPRYKVAKRGQDVALRCDPISGHVSLFWYQQALGQGPEFLTYFQNEAQLDKSGLPSDRFFAERPEGSVSTLKIQRTQQEDSAVYLCASRSTGTSPLHFGNGTRLTVT.

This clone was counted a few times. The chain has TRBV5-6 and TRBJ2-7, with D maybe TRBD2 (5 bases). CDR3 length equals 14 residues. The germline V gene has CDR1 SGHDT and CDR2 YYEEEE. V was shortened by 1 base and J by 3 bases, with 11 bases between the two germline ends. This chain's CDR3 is CASSLILGDYEQYF. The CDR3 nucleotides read TGTGCCAGCAGCTTGATTCTGGGAGACTACGAGCAGTACTTC.

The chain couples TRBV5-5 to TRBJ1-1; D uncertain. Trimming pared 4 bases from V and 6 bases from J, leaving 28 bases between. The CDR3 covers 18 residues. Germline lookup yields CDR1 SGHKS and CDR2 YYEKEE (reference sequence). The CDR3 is CASSLLVNKATSPPEAFF. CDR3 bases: TGTGCCAGCAGCCTTCTGGTCAACAAGGCAACGAGCCCCCCTGAAGCTTTCTTT.

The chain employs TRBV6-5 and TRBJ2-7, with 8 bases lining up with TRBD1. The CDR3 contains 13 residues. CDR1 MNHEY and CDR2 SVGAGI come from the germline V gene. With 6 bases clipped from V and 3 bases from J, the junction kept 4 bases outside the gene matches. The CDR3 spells CASSPQGVYEQYF. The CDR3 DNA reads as TGTGCCAGCAGCCCACAGGGGGTCTACGAGCAGTACTTC.

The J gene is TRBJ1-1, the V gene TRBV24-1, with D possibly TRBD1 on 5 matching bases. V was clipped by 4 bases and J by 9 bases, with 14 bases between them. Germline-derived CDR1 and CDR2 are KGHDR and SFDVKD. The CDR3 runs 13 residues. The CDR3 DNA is TGTGCCACCAGTGAGGGGGAAGGGCTTAAAGCTTTCTTT. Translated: CATSEGEGLKAFF.

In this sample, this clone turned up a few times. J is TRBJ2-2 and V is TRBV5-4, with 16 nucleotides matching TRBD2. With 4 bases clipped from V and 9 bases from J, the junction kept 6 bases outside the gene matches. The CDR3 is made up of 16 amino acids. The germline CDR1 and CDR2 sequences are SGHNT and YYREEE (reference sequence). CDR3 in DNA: TGTGCCAGCAGCCTGGGACTAGCGGGAGGGCCCCGGGAGCTGTTTTTT. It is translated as CASSLGLAGGPRELFF.

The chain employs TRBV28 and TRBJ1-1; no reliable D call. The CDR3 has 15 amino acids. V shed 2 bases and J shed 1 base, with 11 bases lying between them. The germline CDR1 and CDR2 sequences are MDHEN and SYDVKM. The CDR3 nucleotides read TGTGCCAGCAGTTTAGGTCGTTCGTGGAACACTGAAGCTTTCTTT. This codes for CASSLGRSWNTEAFF.